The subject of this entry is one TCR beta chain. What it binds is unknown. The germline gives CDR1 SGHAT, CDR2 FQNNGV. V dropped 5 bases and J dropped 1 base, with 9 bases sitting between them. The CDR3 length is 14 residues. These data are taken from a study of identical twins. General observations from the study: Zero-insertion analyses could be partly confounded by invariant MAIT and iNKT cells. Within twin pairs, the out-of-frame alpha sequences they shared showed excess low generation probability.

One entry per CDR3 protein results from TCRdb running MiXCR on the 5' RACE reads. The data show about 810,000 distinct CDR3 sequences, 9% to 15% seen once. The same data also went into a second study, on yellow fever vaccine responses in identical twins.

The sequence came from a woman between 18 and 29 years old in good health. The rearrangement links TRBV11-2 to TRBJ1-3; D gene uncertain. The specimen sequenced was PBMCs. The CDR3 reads CASSREVSGNTIYF. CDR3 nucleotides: TGTGCCAGCAGCCGGGAGGTTTCTGGAAACACCATATATTTT.